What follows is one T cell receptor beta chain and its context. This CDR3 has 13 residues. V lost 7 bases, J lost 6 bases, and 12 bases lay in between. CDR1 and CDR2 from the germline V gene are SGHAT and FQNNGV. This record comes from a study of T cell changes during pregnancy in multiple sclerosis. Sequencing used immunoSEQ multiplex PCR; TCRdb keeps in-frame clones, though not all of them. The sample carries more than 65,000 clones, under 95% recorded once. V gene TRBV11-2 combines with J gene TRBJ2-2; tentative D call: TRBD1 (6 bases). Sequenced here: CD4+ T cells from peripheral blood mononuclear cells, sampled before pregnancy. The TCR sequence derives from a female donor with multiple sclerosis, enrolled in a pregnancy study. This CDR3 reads CASMGTWAGELFF. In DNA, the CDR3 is TGTGCCAGCATGGGGACATGGGCCGGGGAGCTGTTTTTT.